This T cell receptor (beta chain) was sequenced in a study of CXCR3-negative and CXCR3-positive naive CD8 T cells. General study points: Memory CD8+ T cell repertoires were far less diverse than both naive subsets. Both naive subsets, CXCR3-negative and CXCR3-positive, displayed similar TRBV-TRBJ usage, unlike memory cells. CXCR3-positive naive cells had TRB CDR3s that were more hydrophobic than CXCR3-negative naive cells had.

The CDR3 length is 13 residues. Preparation of TRB cDNA libraries relied on 5' RACE carrying UMI labels. TCRdb re-called the 5' RACE reads and catalogs CDR3 proteins one per entry, DNA excluded. The sample has 90,000 to 100,000 distinct CDR3 sequences. Note on this clonotype: Its antigen remains unknown.

Those CD8+ T cells considered naive were CD45RO-CCR7+CD27+CD95-. The chain links TRBV12-3 or TRBV12-4 to TRBJ2-7. The sequencing input was naive CXCR3- CD8+ T cells from blood. Subset specified: CD45RO-CCR7+CD27+CD95- naive CD8+ T cells lacking CXCR3 (TNR3-). The source of this sequence is a human donor in good health. Some clones in this sample may be carry-over from other donors' samples. The CDR3 protein is CASTYRGTDEQYF.